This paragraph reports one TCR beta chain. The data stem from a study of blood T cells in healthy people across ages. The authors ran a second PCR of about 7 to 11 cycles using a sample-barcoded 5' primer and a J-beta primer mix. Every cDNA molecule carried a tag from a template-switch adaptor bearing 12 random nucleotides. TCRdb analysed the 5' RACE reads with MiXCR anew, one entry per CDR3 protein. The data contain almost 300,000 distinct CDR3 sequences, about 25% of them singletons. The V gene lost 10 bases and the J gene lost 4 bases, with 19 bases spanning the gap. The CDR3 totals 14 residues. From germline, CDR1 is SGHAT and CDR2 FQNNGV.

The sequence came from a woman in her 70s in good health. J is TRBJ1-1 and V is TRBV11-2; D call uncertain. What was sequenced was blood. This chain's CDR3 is CANTRTERSTEAFF. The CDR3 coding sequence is TGTGCCAACACCCGAACTGAGAGGTCCACTGAAGCTTTCTTT.